This TCR beta chain was identified during a study of cytomegalovirus exposure and HLA in healthy donors. PCR was performed using 60 Vbeta and 13 Jbeta primers. TCRdb's table, derived via immunoSEQ multiplex PCR, lists solely in-frame clones and lacks some. The table lists roughly 110,000 clones, roughly 70% of them singletons. General study results and limits: It was only CMV serostatus that was available as immune exposure information. A later analysis linked around 17,000 TCR beta sequences to HLA alleles at 0.05 false discovery rate. Altogether, around 160 TCR beta chains were recorded as cytomegalovirus-associated. Many donors shared some public TCRs, even though most TCR sequences were rare.

This clone was seen only a few times. As yet, its antigen is unknown. This CDR3 has 15 amino acids. V dropped 2 bases and J dropped 1 base, with 10 bases sitting between them. Looked up from germline, CDR1 is MRHNA and CDR2 is SNTAGT. The sample was PBMCs. The clonotype originates from a male donor in good health and CMV-seropositive. The chain carries TRBV6-4 and TRBJ2-3; D call uncertain. The CDR3 sequence: CASSDGRVGTDTQYF. In nucleotides, the CDR3 is TGTGCCAGCAGTGACGGTCGGGTGGGCACAGATACGCAGTATTTT.